These T cell receptor beta chains were read from a single sample in a study of blood T cell repertoires in COVID-19. The data were produced by immunoSEQ multiplex PCR, yet TCRdb's version contains in-frame clones alone and is incomplete. The sample has more than 200,000 clones, roughly 82% seen once. The sample taken for sequencing was peripheral blood. The receptors were sampled from an elderly woman with active or convalescent COVID-19. The CDR3 runs from the conserved cysteine through the conserved F or W. The order of the fields is CDR3 protein, V gene.

CDR3aa: CASSFGSNQPQHF; v_gene: TRBV28
CDR3aa: CASSPGTSNWGYTF; v_gene: TRBV5-5
CDR3aa: CASSPGQGFTGELFF; v_gene: TRBV25-1
CDR3aa: CASSPGLAGGRGRYNEQFF; v_gene: TRBV5-1
CDR3aa: CASFDGTGLGYTF; v_gene: TRBV28
CDR3aa: CSASSGGGWYEQYF; v_gene: TRBV20-1
CDR3aa: CASSEQASTGELFF; v_gene: TRBV10-2
CDR3aa: CASSLFNEAFF; v_gene: TRBV12-3/TRBV12-4
CDR3aa: CASSLMSAGGFF; v_gene: TRBV7-2
CDR3aa: CAWRNGYGTVSSPLHF; v_gene: TRBV30
CDR3aa: CASSEVSGNTIYF; v_gene: TRBV6-1
CDR3aa: CASSRTDSSPSGNTIYF; v_gene: TRBV9
CDR3aa: CASSRGAGAGNEQFF; v_gene: TRBV19
CDR3aa: CASSLRTGDGYTF; v_gene: TRBV10-3
CDR3aa: CASSTQGGAPIYGYTF; v_gene: TRBV7-2
CDR3aa: CASSRGLAGSSYNEQFF; v_gene: TRBV19
CDR3aa: CASSVDEGLYSEAFF; v_gene: TRBV9
CDR3aa: CASSPTSGDYNEQFF; v_gene: TRBV18
CDR3aa: CAPQRGSNQPQHF; v_gene: TRBV21-1
CDR3aa: CSAPKGQGNTEAFF; v_gene: TRBV29-1
CDR3aa: CASSLALQAANTGELFF; v_gene: TRBV7-6
CDR3aa: CSVAVHPNTEAFF; v_gene: TRBV29-1
CDR3aa: CASSDKGATNEKLFF; v_gene: TRBV10-2
CDR3aa: CASSLAAGLVNNEQFF; v_gene: TRBV5-1
CDR3aa: CATRGQGTKGTQYF; v_gene: TRBV24-1
CDR3aa: CASSITGHQSEQYF; v_gene: TRBV18
CDR3aa: CASSQDGAQIFTEAFF; v_gene: TRBV4-2
CDR3aa: CSASNGSTDTQYF; v_gene: TRBV20-1